This T cell receptor (beta chain) was captured in a study of blood T cell repertoires in COVID-19. Original processing notes: Estimated nucleated cell counts came from reference gene primer amplification. The repertoire was sequenced with immunoSEQ multiplex PCR; TCRdb's copy has only in-frame clones and lacks some. V, J and clone size reflect that table, while D and trimming were determined from the DNA. Of 250,000 to 350,000 clones in the sample, 80% to 85% were seen once. The length of the CDR3 is 12 residues. Germline V gives CDR1 DFQATT, CDR2 SNEGSKA (reference sequence). The V segment lost 3 bases and the J segment 4 bases; nucleotides outside the gene matches: 2.

The sequence derives from a person aged 70 to 85 with COVID-19, enrolled during active disease. Sequencing was carried out using peripheral blood. V gene TRBV20-1 combines with J gene TRBJ1-1; 7 bases map to TRBD1. This chain's CDR3 is CSASAGGTEAFF. The DNA for the CDR3 is TGCAGTGCTAGTGCAGGGGGCACTGAAGCTTTCTTT.